A single sample is the source of the 8 T cell receptor beta chains below, sequenced in a study of blood T cell repertoires in COVID-19. Produced via immunoSEQ multiplex PCR; TCRdb's table is partial and in-frame only. The data contain roughly 84,000 clones, roughly 80% of them singletons. The sample was peripheral blood. These receptors were taken from a woman aged 40 to 49 with active or convalescent COVID-19.

V gene TRBV4-2 combines with J gene TRBJ2-4; the match to TRBD1 covers 10 bases. J lost 8 bases, V lost 2 bases, and 6 bases had no gene match. Germline V gene lookup returns CDR1 LGHNA and CDR2 YNFKEQ. This CDR3 spans 15 amino acids. The CDR3 sequence: CASSQPGTGDDIQYF. The DNA for the CDR3 is TGTGCCAGCAGCCAACCCGGGACAGGGGATGACATTCAGTACTTC.

In this sample, this clone turned up a few times. This rearrangement joins TRBV27 to TRBJ1-2, with D perhaps matching TRBD1 (5 bases). Trimming stripped 2 bases from V and 5 bases from J, with 12 bases between. Germline-derived CDR1 and CDR2 are MNHEY and SMNVEV (reference sequence). The CDR3 spans 14 residues. The CDR3 is CASSLDGHAYGYTF. The CDR3 bases are TGTGCCAGCAGTTTAGATGGACATGCGTATGGCTACACCTTC.

The V gene is TRBV28, the J gene TRBJ2-7, with D possibly being TRBD2 (5 bases). The CDR3 extends over 14 amino acids. In germline, CDR1 is MDHEN, CDR2 SYDVKM. V was trimmed by 3 bases and J by 3 bases, leaving 12 bases between them. The CDR3 DNA reads as TGTGCCAGCAGTTTCGGGGAGCTTTACTACGAGCAGTACTTC. Protein product: CASSFGELYYEQYF.

V is TRBV18 and J is TRBJ2-3; D perhaps matches TRBD2 (5 bases). The germline CDR1 and CDR2 sequences are KGHSH and LQKENI. The CDR3 extends over 18 amino acids. V dropped 3 bases and J dropped 3 bases, with 22 bases sitting between them. This chain's CDR3 is CASSPVSYIGRGTDTQYF. The CDR3 region has the DNA TGTGCCAGCTCACCCGTTTCTTATATCGGACGGGGAACAGATACGCAGTATTTT.

The chain links TRBV12-3 or TRBV12-4 to TRBJ1-2, with a tentative D call TRBD1 (5 bases). CDR3 length: 13 residues. Trimming took off 1 base at V and 8 bases at J, with 11 bases between the two ends. The chain's CDR3 is CASSLGAGRGYTF. DNA of the CDR3: TGTGCCAGCAGTTTAGGGGCAGGGCGCGGCTACACCTTC.

By frequency in the sample, this clone is medium-sized. The CDR3 protein is CASSHTSGSHEQYF. For the CDR3, the DNA is TGTGCCAGCAGCCACACTAGCGGGAGCCACGAGCAGTACTTC. The V gene is TRBV7-9, the J gene TRBJ2-7, with 11 positions matching TRBD2. CDR1 SEHNR and CDR2 FQNEAQ come from the germline V gene (reference sequence). J gave up 5 bases and V 5 bases, and 5 bases lay outside the gene matches. There are 14 residues in the CDR3.

This chain joins TRBV9 and TRBJ1-4; D is perhaps TRBD1 (5 bases). Trimming shortened V by 0 bases and J by 5 bases, and 11 bases separated the two germline ends. Germline V CDR1 and CDR2: SGDLS, YYNGEE. CDR3 length: 15 residues. The CDR3 is CASSVAPTVNEKLFF. CDR3 in DNA: TGTGCCAGCAGCGTAGCCCCGACAGTCAATGAAAAACTGTTTTTT.

The rearrangement links TRBV6-5 to TRBJ2-7; D might be TRBD2 (6 bases). CDR3 length: 13 amino acids. Germline CDR1 and CDR2: MNHEY and SVGAGI. V lost 6 bases, J lost 2 bases, and 11 bases lay in between. The CDR3 sequence: CASRRDGAYEQYF. The CDR3 region has the DNA TGTGCCAGCAGGCGGGACGGTGCCTACGAGCAGTACTTC.